A selection of T cell receptor beta chains follows, all from one sample in a study of shared clonotypes between healthy human individuals. Assay used: immunoSEQ multiplex PCR; TCRdb lists only in-frame clones, some missing. The data hold around 990,000 clones, with 60% to 80% observed a single time. Sample: memory CD4+ T cells from PBMCs. The receptors come from a man aged 18 to 30 in good health. Some clones in this sample may be carry-over from other donors' samples. The CDR3 runs from the conserved cysteine through the conserved F or W. Each record gives: J gene, clone size, V gene, CDR3 length, D gene, CDR3 protein, CDR3 DNA. D genes are given only for firm matches. Clone size is stated in some rows and not others, as once, few, many or a class when expanded.

TRBJ2-5	once	TRBV5-5	13	NA	CASSTGAGETQYF	TGTGCCAGCAGCACGGGGGCAGGGGAGACCCAGTACTTC
TRBJ2-7	few	TRBV7-2	16	TRBD1	CASSSPRATGNYEQYF	TGTGCCAGCAGCTCCCCCCGTGCGACAGGGAACTACGAGCAGTACTTC
TRBJ2-3	many	TRBV6-4	14	TRBD1	CASSDSTGADTQYF	TGTGCCAGCAGTGACTCGACAGGGGCAGATACGCAGTATTTT
TRBJ2-4	few	TRBV28	14	NA	CASRPSGVRDIQYF	TGTGCCAGCAGACCTTCCGGGGTGAGGGACATTCAGTACTTC
TRBJ1-2	NA	TRBV18	12	NA	CASSPYGDGYTF	TGTGCCAGCTCACCTTATGGGGACGGCTACACCTTC
TRBJ2-1	NA	TRBV2	13	NA	CASNRQQQNEQFF	TGTGCCAGCAATCGGCAACAGCAGAATGAGCAGTTCTTC
TRBJ2-7	NA	TRBV15	18	TRBD2	CATSRDTAGGTVGYEQYF	TGTGCCACCAGCAGAGATACGGCGGGGGGGACTGTCGGTTACGAGCAGTACTTC
TRBJ2-7	many	TRBV11-2	14	NA	CASSLDRGAGEQYF	TGTGCCAGCAGCTTAGACAGGGGAGCCGGCGAGCAGTACTTC
TRBJ2-5	many	TRBV30	16	NA	CAWSVGGVTGQETQYF	TGTGCCTGGAGTGTAGGGGGGGTAACGGGGCAAGAGACCCAGTACTTC
TRBJ1-2	NA	TRBV28	13	TRBD1	CASSPGQGDGYTF	TGTGCCAGCAGTCCGGGACAGGGCGATGGCTACACCTTC
TRBJ2-7	once	TRBV7-9	13	NA	CASSLAGAYEQYF	TGTGCCAGCAGCTTAGCTGGGGCCTACGAGCAGTACTTC
TRBJ1-1	NA	TRBV11-2	14	NA	CASSSESRHTEAFF	TGTGCCAGCAGCTCCGAGAGTCGCCACACTGAAGCTTTCTTT
TRBJ2-5	NA	TRBV28	15	TRBD1	CASSRNPSVQGPADF	TGTGCCAGCAGCCGTAATCCCTCGGTACAGGGGCCCGCGGACTTC
TRBJ1-5	NA	TRBV29-1	15	NA	CSADRPYKGRQPQHF	TGCAGCGCCGACCGGCCCTATAAGGGCCGGCAGCCCCAGCATTTT
TRBJ1-2	NA	TRBV19	14	TRBD1	CASSQTGDSFLYTF	TGTGCCAGTAGCCAAACAGGGGACTCCTTTCTCTACACCTTC
TRBJ1-1	once	TRBV6-1	15	TRBD1	CASSGRQGGYTEAFF	TGTGCCAGCAGTGGTCGACAGGGGGGGTACACTGAAGCTTTCTTT
TRBJ2-7	once	TRBV7-9	11	TRBD2	CALGGSYEQYF	TGTGCCCTGGGGGGGAGCTACGAGCAGTACTTC
TRBJ2-1	NA	TRBV5-4	14	NA	CASSLRSLGSGQFF	TGTGCCAGCAGCTTGCGGAGCCTCGGGTCGGGGCAGTTCTTC
TRBJ2-2	NA	TRBV6-6	16	TRBD2	CASSLKGGDVTGELFF	TGTGCCAGCAGTCTTAAGGGAGGGGATGTCACCGGGGAGCTGTTTTTT
TRBJ2-7	NA	TRBV7-9	14	TRBD1	CASSLGTGGFEQYF	TGTGCCAGCAGCTTAGGGACAGGGGGTTTCGAGCAGTACTTC
TRBJ1-1	NA	TRBV30	13	NA	CAWSVGRNTEAFF	TGTGCCTGGAGTGTGGGGCGGAACACTGAAGCTTTCTTT
TRBJ1-1	NA	TRBV7-8	15	NA	CASSLGGLMNTEAFF	TGTGCCAGCAGCTTAGGCGGCTTGATGAACACTGAAGCTTTCTTT
TRBJ2-7	NA	TRBV6-5	11	NA	CASKRGYEQYF	TGTGCCAGCAAACGGGGGTACGAGCAGTACTTC
TRBJ2-7	NA	TRBV4-3	15	TRBD2	CASSLAGGVGYEQYF	TGCGCCAGCAGCTTGGCCGGGGGGGTAGGGTACGAGCAGTACTTC
TRBJ1-2	NA	TRBV30	13	NA	CAWTQGGGYGYTF	TGTGCCTGGACTCAAGGGGGTGGCTATGGCTACACCTTC
TRBJ1-3	NA	TRBV5-1	15	NA	CASSVRGDDGNTIYF	TGCGCCAGCAGCGTCCGGGGGGACGATGGAAACACCATATATTTT
TRBJ2-1	few	TRBV6-1	16	TRBD2	CASSDTRTSGRNEQFF	TGTGCCAGCAGTGACACTCGGACTAGCGGGAGAAATGAGCAGTTCTTC
TRBJ2-7	NA	TRBV4-1	14	NA	CASSQHRPNYEQYF	TGCGCCAGCAGCCAGCACCGACCGAACTACGAGCAGTACTTC
TRBJ1-5	NA	TRBV5-1	14	NA	CASSLGGGNQPQHF	TGCGCCAGCAGCTTGGGAGGAGGCAATCAGCCCCAGCATTTT
TRBJ2-2	NA	TRBV11-3	15	NA	CASSPLGGGTGELFF	TGTGCCAGCAGCCCTTTGGGGGGAGGTACCGGGGAGCTGTTTTTT
TRBJ2-7	few	TRBV9	16	TRBD2	CASSPGRTSVGYEQYF	TGTGCCAGCAGCCCCGGGAGGACTAGCGTGGGCTACGAGCAGTACTTC
TRBJ1-6	NA	TRBV30	14	NA	CAWSTGLGNSPLHF	TGTGCCTGGAGTACAGGGTTGGGAAATTCACCCCTCCACTTT
TRBJ1-5	NA	TRBV27	15	NA	CASKLAGALNQPQHF	TGTGCCAGCAAATTGGCAGGGGCTCTCAATCAGCCCCAGCATTTT
TRBJ1-5	few	TRBV11-2	14	TRBD1	CASSHGTDNQPQHF	TGTGCCAGCAGCCACGGGACAGACAATCAGCCCCAGCATTTT
TRBJ1-4	many	TRBV28	12	NA	CASSSPGEKLFF	TGTGCCAGCTCGTCGCCGGGTGAAAAACTGTTTTTT
TRBJ2-6	NA	TRBV27	18	TRBD2	CASSFHGLAALGANVLTF	TGTGCCAGCAGTTTCCACGGACTAGCGGCTCTCGGGGCCAACGTCCTGACTTTC
TRBJ1-5	NA	TRBV7-9	13	NA	CASQAGGNQPQHF	TGTGCCAGTCAGGCAGGGGGCAATCAGCCCCAGCATTTT
TRBJ2-1	NA	TRBV28	13	NA	CASSQGPVREQFF	TGTGCCAGCAGTCAGGGGCCAGTGCGGGAGCAGTTCTTC
TRBJ2-2	NA	TRBV15	15	TRBD2	CATSRSGIRTGELFF	TGTGCCACCAGCCGTAGCGGGATCCGGACCGGGGAGCTGTTTTTT
TRBJ1-2	NA	TRBV18	12	NA	CASSPKDYGYTF	TGTGCCAGCTCTCCCAAGGACTATGGCTACACCTTC
TRBJ1-2	NA	TRBV10-3	13	NA	CAISEGRNYGYTF	TGTGCCATCAGTGAGGGACGGAACTATGGCTACACCTTC
TRBJ2-2	NA	TRBV7-3	15	NA	CASSLLDRNTGELFF	TGTGCCAGCAGCTTACTGGACAGGAACACCGGGGAGCTGTTTTTT
TRBJ1-5	few	TRBV6-6	15	TRBD1	CASSYVTGRDQPQHF	TGTGCCAGCAGTTACGTGACAGGGAGGGATCAGCCCCAGCATTTT
TRBJ2-3	NA	TRBV7-9	17	TRBD2	CASSLSWTSGSTDTQYF	TGTGCCAGCAGCTTATCTTGGACTAGCGGTAGCACAGATACGCAGTATTTT
TRBJ2-7	NA	TRBV6-1	13	TRBD1	CASRIGTVYEQYF	TGTGCCAGCAGGATAGGGACAGTTTACGAGCAGTACTTC
TRBJ2-7	NA	TRBV6-6	13	NA	CASSLNRDYEQYF	TGTGCCAGCAGCCTAAACAGGGACTACGAGCAGTACTTC
TRBJ2-1	once	TRBV7-3	16	NA	CASSLMGRSANNEQFF	TGTGCCAGCAGCTTAATGGGCCGGTCAGCGAACAATGAGCAGTTCTTC
TRBJ1-5	many	TRBV19	15	NA	CASSIWGYSNQPQHF	TGTGCCAGTAGTATATGGGGTTATAGCAATCAGCCCCAGCATTTT
TRBJ2-1	NA	TRBV4-2	16	TRBD2	CASSQPGTSRWNEQFF	TGTGCCAGCAGCCAGCCCGGGACTAGCAGGTGGAATGAGCAGTTCTTC
TRBJ2-5	NA	TRBV7-9	15	NA	CASSLDRTTQETQYF	TGTGCCAGCAGCTTAGATCGGACCACTCAAGAGACCCAGTACTTC
TRBJ2-2	NA	TRBV6-5	13	NA	CASSYRGTGELFF	TGTGCCAGCAGTTACAGGGGCACCGGGGAGCTGTTTTTT
TRBJ1-5	NA	TRBV7-9	14	NA	CASSLGGVNQPQHF	TGTGCCAGCAGCTTAGGAGGGGTCAATCAGCCCCAGCATTTT
TRBJ2-3	NA	TRBV5-1	14	NA	CASSLYEGGPTQYF	TGCGCCAGCAGCTTGTATGAGGGAGGTCCAACGCAGTATTTT
TRBJ2-4	NA	TRBV7-2	16	NA	CASSPRAGIAKNIQYF	TGTGCCAGCAGCCCCCGGGCGGGGATAGCCAAAAACATTCAGTACTTC
TRBJ2-7	once	TRBV7-2	12	NA	CASSLSGVEQYF	TGTGCCAGCAGCTTATCGGGGGTAGAGCAGTACTTC
TRBJ1-2	NA	TRBV2	14	TRBD1	CASTRDRGTGGYTF	TGTGCCAGCACTAGGGACAGGGGAACGGGGGGCTACACCTTC
TRBJ2-3	NA	TRBV5-1	13	TRBD1	CASSFQGVDTQYF	TGCGCCAGCAGCTTCCAGGGGGTGGATACGCAGTATTTT
TRBJ2-1	NA	TRBV29-1	12	NA	CSVATPWDEQFF	TGCAGCGTTGCGACACCTTGGGATGAGCAGTTCTTC
TRBJ2-7	NA	TRBV18	17	NA	CASSPPFVKKPAYEQYF	TGTGCCAGCTCACCACCGTTCGTTAAGAAACCAGCCTACGAGCAGTACTTC
TRBJ2-3	NA	TRBV28	15	TRBD2	CASSWASGSTDTQYF	TGTGCCAGCAGTTGGGCTAGCGGGAGCACAGATACGCAGTATTTT